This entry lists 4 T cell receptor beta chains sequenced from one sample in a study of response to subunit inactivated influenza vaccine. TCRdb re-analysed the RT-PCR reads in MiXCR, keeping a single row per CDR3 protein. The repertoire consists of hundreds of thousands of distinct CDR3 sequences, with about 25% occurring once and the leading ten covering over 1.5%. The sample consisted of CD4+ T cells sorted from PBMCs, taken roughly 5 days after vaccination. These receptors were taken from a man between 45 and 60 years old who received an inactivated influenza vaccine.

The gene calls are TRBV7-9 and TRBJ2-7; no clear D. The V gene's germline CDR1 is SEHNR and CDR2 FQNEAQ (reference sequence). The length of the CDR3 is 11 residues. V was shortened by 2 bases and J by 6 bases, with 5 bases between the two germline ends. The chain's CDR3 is CASSLSSEQYF. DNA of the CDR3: TGTGCCAGCAGCTTATCAAGCGAGCAGTACTTC. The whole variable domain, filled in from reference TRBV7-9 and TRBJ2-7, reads DTGVSQNPRHKITKRGQNVTFRCDPISEHNRLYWYRQTLGQGPEFLTYFQNEAQLEKSRLLSDRFSAERPKGSFSTLEIQRTEQGDSAMYLCASSLSSEQYFGPGTRLTVT.

The CDR3 DNA sequence: TGTGCCAGCAGCCAACCGCCGTTGGGACAGGGGCTCACCGGGGAGCTGTTTTTT. Its protein is CASSQPPLGQGLTGELFF. V gene TRBV11-1 combines with J gene TRBJ2-2, with 10 bases matching TRBD1. The V and J ends lost 5 bases and 4 bases, in that order; junction bases with no gene match: 13. This CDR3 has 18 amino acids. Germline V CDR1 and CDR2: SGHAT, FQDESV (reference sequence).

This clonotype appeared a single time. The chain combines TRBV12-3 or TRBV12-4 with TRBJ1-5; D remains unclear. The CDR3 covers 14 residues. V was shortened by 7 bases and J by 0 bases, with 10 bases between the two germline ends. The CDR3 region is CASTARYSNQPQHF. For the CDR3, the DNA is TGTGCCAGCACCGCGCGCTATAGCAATCAGCCCCAGCATTTT.

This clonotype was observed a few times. CDR3 in amino acids: CASSPRQVTYNEQFF. In DNA form, the CDR3 reads TGCGCCAGCAGCCCGCGACAAGTTACCTACAATGAGCAGTTCTTC. The chain combines TRBV5-1 with TRBJ2-1; no definite D call. The CDR3 totals 15 residues. The germline CDR1 and CDR2 sequences are SGHRS and YFSETQ. V shed 4 bases and J shed 2 bases, with 13 bases lying between them. The full variable domain, rest sourced from reference TRBV5-1 and TRBJ2-1, is KAGVTQTPRYLIKTRGQQVTLSCSPISGHRSVSWYQQTPGQGLQFLFEYFSETQRNKGNFPGRFSGRQFSNSRSEMNVSTLELGDSALYLCASSPRQVTYNEQFFGPGTRLTVL.